This T cell receptor (beta chain) was retrieved from a study of T cells in Graves' hyperthyroidism and ophthalmopathy (dated by TCRdb to between 2017 and 2020). Broadly, across the study: A discovery cohort of around 98 patients, approximately 45 with Graves' ophthalmopathy and 55 to 60 with stable Graves' hyperthyroidism, was used to find distinguishing TCR V-J signatures. Prospective prediction of ophthalmopathy was tested in an independent validation cohort consisting of 18 to 20 hyperthyroidism patients and some 16 patients who later progressed to ophthalmopathy. The 75 to 100 discovery patients were randomly divided into training and test sets at a 7:3 ratio. Thyroid tissue and blood T-cell repertoires from several Graves' hyperthyroidism patients were also compared in the study. Following sampling, methimazole starting at 30 mg daily was given to hyperthyroidism patients, and high-dose intravenous methylprednisolone was given to ophthalmopathy patients. TCR Vbeta CDR3 sequencing of 135 peripheral blood samples (around 45 ophthalmopathy, 75 to 80 hyperthyroidism and approximately 17 progressor patients) is reported in the paper. Paper-wide results and their limitations: Sample size was not statistically predetermined, and blinding of investigators to group allocation was not performed. Blood samples also contained most of the expanded thyroid clonotypes (frequency above 0.001), which suggests that blood repertoires may reflect thyroid immune responses. Ophthalmopathy was separated from stable hyperthyroidism by a 13 V-J signature model, with roughly 88% sensitivity and about 81% specificity obtained in cross-validation and 80%/75% obtained in testing. In validation, the model predicted progression to ophthalmopathy with around 71% sensitivity and 72% to 75% specificity, a median of 6.5 months before onset.

The TCR beta CDR3 regions were amplified from the RNA transcripts. The first round of RT-PCR for the TCR CDR3 was performed with the HTBI primer set and the Qiagen OneStep RT-PCR kit. A second multiplex PCR round built the libraries, followed by size selection and purification. Paired-end sequencing of the libraries was performed with 100 bp reads on an Illumina HiSeq2000. The original methods were these. Raw data were processed with SOAPnuke, discarding reads with adapters, uncalled bases, mean Phred below 15, or no exact constant-primer or identifier match. High-quality paired reads were merged with COPE v1.2.5, and unique nucleotide sequences were defined as clonotypes. MiTCR v1.1 was used to align clonotypes to the IMGT TRBV, TRBD and TRBJ reference segments. Only V-J combinations with frequency above 0.0001, covering 99% to 99.2% of repertoires, were analysed. A TCS score was defined as the ratio of F50 (clonal expansion) to E x V (chaos), with BLOSUM62-based TCRdist applied between CDR3 peptides within each V-J. Welch's t-statistics and random forest reduced some 510 V-J features to 10 to 15, which were used in a naive Bayes classifier (R e1071). The Morisita-Horn index was used to measure how similar the thyroid and blood repertoires were. TCRdb trimmed the raw reads at Q25, called clones with MiXCR and kept productive beta chains. Every entry covers one CDR3 protein and lists the most common genes and DNA from its rows. TCRdb's processing, not the authors' own work, is the source of the V and J calls. The sample records 550,000 to 700,000 distinct CDR3 sequences, 46% of which are singletons. The top ten constitute 15% to 20% of the sample.

Notes on this clonotype: The antigen it binds to is not known. No much larger clone exists at a distance of one base, and base qualities are not known.

The CDR3 covers 17 residues, taking in both the cysteine and the phenylalanine. Of the read, only the CDR3 DNA is kept; its 51 bases are in frame from base 1. V ends up 2 bases short and J 2 bases short, with an unmatched junction base count of 9. Based on the germline V gene (reference sequence), the CDR1 and CDR2 sequences are MNHNY and SVGAGI. The study excluded patients with uncontrolled infections, other autoimmune diseases, pregnancy or lactation. Clinical symptoms, serum thyroxine and TRAb, thyroid ultrasound, and orbital computed tomography formed the basis for the diagnoses. Total RNA was extracted using Trizol reagent, and RNA quality was assessed on an Agilent 2100 Bioanalyzer.

The sample consisted of peripheral blood or thyroid tissue (not recorded which). Recombination linked TRBV6-6 to TRBJ1-5; 7 middle bases align to TRBD1. This TCR came from an adult woman with Graves' disease, either hyperthyroidism or ophthalmopathy (not recorded which). The CDR3 region: CASSYPTGVIGNQPQHF. The DNA sequence is as follows: TGTGCCAGCAGTTACCCTACAGGGGTGATAGGCAATCAGCCCCAGCATTTT.